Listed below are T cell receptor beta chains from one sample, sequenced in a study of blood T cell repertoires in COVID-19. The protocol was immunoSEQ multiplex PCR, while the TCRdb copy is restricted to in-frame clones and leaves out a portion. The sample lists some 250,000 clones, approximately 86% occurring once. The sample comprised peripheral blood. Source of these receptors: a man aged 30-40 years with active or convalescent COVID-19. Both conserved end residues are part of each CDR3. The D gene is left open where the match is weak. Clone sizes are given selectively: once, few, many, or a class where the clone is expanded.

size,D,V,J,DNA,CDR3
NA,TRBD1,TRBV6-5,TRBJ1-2,TGTGCCAGCAACACAGGGGGGCGCGGCTACACCTTC,CASNTGGRGYTF
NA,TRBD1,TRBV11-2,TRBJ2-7,TGTGCCAGCAGCTTAGGATCTTTGGGACAGGGGGGGATATACGAGCAGTACTTC,CASSLGSLGQGGIYEQYF
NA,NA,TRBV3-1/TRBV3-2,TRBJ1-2,TGTGCCAGCACCCTGAAACAGGGCACCGGGAGGTATGGCTACACCTTC,CASTLKQGTGRYGYTF
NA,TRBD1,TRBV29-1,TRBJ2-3,TGCAGCGTTGAGGTAGGGACAGCAGATACGCAGTATTTT,CSVEVGTADTQYF
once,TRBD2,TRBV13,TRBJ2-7,TGTGCCAGCAGCTTATCTCTAGCGGGCAATCTATACGAGCAGTACTTC,CASSLSLAGNLYEQYF
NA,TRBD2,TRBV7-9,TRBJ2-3,TGTGCCAGCAGCTTATATGGGCTAGCGGGGAAAGATACGCAGTATTTT,CASSLYGLAGKDTQYF
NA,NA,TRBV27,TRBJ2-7,TGTGCCAGCAGTTTATTACAGGGAGGGGAGCAGTACTTC,CASSLLQGGEQYF
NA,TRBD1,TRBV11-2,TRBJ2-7,TGTGCCAGCGGTCAACAGGGGGTCTACGAGCAGTACTTC,CASGQQGVYEQYF
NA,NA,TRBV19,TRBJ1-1,TGTGCCAGTAGTATATCCGAGGCTGAAGCTTTCTTT,CASSISEAEAFF
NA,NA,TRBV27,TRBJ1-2,TGTGCCAGCAGTTTATCTGGAGTAACCTATGGCTACACCTTC,CASSLSGVTYGYTF
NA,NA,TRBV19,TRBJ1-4,TGTGCCAGTAGTATTGCGTGGGGCGGTGAAAAACTGTTTTTT,CASSIAWGGEKLFF
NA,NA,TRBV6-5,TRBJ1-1,TGTGCCAGCACAATAACAGGGCGCGGGAACACTGAAGCTTTCTTT,CASTITGRGNTEAFF
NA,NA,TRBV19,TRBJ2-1,TGTGCCAGTAGTATAGTCTCGGGGGGCGTTTACAATGAGCAGTTCTTC,CASSIVSGGVYNEQFF
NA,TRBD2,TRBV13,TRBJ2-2,TGTGCCAGCAGCTTATTGTCTGCGGGACTAGCGGGGGTCCGAGAGAGGAACACCGGGGAGCTGTTTTTT,CASSLLSAGLAGVRERNTGELFF
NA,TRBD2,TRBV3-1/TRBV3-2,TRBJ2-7,TGTGCCAGCAGCCATAGCGGGGGCCTTACCTACGAGCAGTACTTC,CASSHSGGLTYEQYF
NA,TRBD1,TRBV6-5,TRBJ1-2,TGTGCCAGCAAGTTCGGGACAGCCTATGGCTACACCTTC,CASKFGTAYGYTF
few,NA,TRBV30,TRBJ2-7,TGTGCCTGGAGCTCAGGGAACTCCTACGAGCAGTACTTC,CAWSSGNSYEQYF
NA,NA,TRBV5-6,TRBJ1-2,TGTGCCAGCAGCCGGGGACAATTCTATGGCTACACCTTC,CASSRGQFYGYTF
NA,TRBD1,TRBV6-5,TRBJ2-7,TGTGCCAGCAGTTACGGGACAGGGGGCGCCGAGCAGTACTTC,CASSYGTGGAEQYF
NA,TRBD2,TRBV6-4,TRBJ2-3,TGTGCCAGCAGTGCTAGCGGGGGGGCCACAGATACGCAGTATTTT,CASSASGGATDTQYF
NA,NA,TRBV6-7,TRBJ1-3,TGTGCCAGCAGTGGACAGTGCTCTGGAAACACCATATATTTT,CASSGQCSGNTIYF
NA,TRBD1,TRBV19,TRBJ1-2,TGTGCCAGTCGACCCACAGGGGGCGTTCAGGGCTACACCTTC,CASRPTGGVQGYTF
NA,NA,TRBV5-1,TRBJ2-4,TGCGCCAGCAGCTTAGGAGGGGCCGAAAACATTCAGTACTTC,CASSLGGAENIQYF
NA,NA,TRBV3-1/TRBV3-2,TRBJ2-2,TGTGCCAGCAGCCAAGGGGGCCGGGAGCCCGGGGACACCGGGGAGCTGTTTTTT,CASSQGGREPGDTGELFF
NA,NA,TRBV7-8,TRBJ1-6,TGTGCCAGCAGCTTAGCGGCTGCGGGGAGAAATTCACCCCTCCACTTT,CASSLAAAGRNSPLHF
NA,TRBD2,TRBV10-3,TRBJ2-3,TGTGCCATCAGTGAATTAAGTATGGGAGCGGGGGGAAGCACAGATACGCAGTATTTT,CAISELSMGAGGSTDTQYF
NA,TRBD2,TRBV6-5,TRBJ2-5,TGTGCCAGCAGTTACTCAGCGCGGGGGGACCCAGAGACCCAGTACTTC,CASSYSARGDPETQYF
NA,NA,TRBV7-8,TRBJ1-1,TGTGCCAGCAGCAACAGGAACACTGAAGCTTTCTTT,CASSNRNTEAFF
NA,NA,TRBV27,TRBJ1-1,TGTGCCAGCAGCAATTACAGGGATGGAACTGAAGCTTTCTTT,CASSNYRDGTEAFF
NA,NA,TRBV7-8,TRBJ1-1,TGTGCCAGCAGCCTTGGGGCTACTGAAGCTTTCTTT,CASSLGATEAFF
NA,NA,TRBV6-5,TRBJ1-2,TGTGCCAGCTCCAGGGACTCTCTCTACGGCTACACCTTC,CASSRDSLYGYTF
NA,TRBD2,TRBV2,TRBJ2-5,TGTGCCAGCAGTGAAGCGGCGAGGCTAGCGGGGGGGCCACGAGAGACCCAGTACTTC,CASSEAARLAGGPRETQYF
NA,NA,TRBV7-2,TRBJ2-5,TGTGCCAGCAGACCTGGGGGGGCCAGTTGGGAGACCCAGTACTTC,CASRPGGASWETQYF
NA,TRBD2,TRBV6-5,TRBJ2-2,TGTGCCAGCAGTTACTGGCGGGGGGAGACCGGGGAGCTGTTTTTT,CASSYWRGETGELFF
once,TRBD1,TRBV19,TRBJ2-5,TGTGCCAGTAGTATTCGGGACAGTGAGACCCAGTACTTC,CASSIRDSETQYF
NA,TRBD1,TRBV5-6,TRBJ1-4,TGTGCCAGCAGCCAGCCCGGGACAGGAGCAACTAATGAAAAACTGTTTTTT,CASSQPGTGATNEKLFF
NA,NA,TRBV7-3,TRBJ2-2,TGTGCCAGCAGCTTAACCAGGGCGGCCGGGGAGCTGTTTTTT,CASSLTRAAGELFF
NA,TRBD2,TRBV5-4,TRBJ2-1,TGTGCCAGCAGCCCTAACGGACTAGCGGGGGGGCCTAAATCCTACAATGAGCAGTTCTTC,CASSPNGLAGGPKSYNEQFF
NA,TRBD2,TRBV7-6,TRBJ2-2,TGTGCCAGCAGCCCACCCCGGGACTACCTAGGGGAGCTGTTTTTT,CASSPPRDYLGELFF
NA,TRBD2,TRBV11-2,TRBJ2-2,TGTGCCAGCAGACCAACGGGGGGGCGGACCGGGGAGCTGTTTTTT,CASRPTGGRTGELFF
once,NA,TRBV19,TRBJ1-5,TGTGCCAGTATCCAAGGGGCCGATAGCAATCAGCCCCAGCATTTT,CASIQGADSNQPQHF
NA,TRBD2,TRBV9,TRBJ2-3,TGTGCCAGCAGCGTAGTAGGGACTAGCGGGGGGCCACCAGATACGCAGTATTTT,CASSVVGTSGGPPDTQYF
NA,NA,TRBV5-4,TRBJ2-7,TGTGCCAGCAGTCCTAACGAGGTACCCTACGAGCAGTACTTC,CASSPNEVPYEQYF
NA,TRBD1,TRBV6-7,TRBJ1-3,TGTGCCAGCAGTGGACAGGGGACATCTGGAAACACCATATATTTT,CASSGQGTSGNTIYF
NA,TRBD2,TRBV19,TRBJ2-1,TGTGCCAGTAGTATGACTAGCGGGGGGTCCCTTGGAGATGAGCAGTTCTTC,CASSMTSGGSLGDEQFF
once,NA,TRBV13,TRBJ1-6,TGTGCCAGCAGCAGGGATGGAGGGGCGAGTAGTAATTCACCCCTCCACTTT,CASSRDGGASSNSPLHF
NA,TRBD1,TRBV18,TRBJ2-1,TGTGCCAGCTCAGCCCGGGACAGGGCTAACAATGAGCAGTTCTTC,CASSARDRANNEQFF
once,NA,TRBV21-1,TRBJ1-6,TGTGCCAGCAGCACCCGGGACAGGAGCTCCTATAATTCACCCCTCCACTTT,CASSTRDRSSYNSPLHF
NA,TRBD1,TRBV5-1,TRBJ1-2,TGCGCCAGCAGCCAATGGACAGGGTTGGGCTATGGCTACACCTTC,CASSQWTGLGYGYTF
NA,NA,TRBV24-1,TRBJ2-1,TGTGCCACCAGTGAGTCCGGGTGGTACAATGAGCAGTTCTTC,CATSESGWYNEQFF
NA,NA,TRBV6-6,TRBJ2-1,TGTGCCAGCAGTTACTCAGGAGAGAGGTTCCCCAATGAGCAGTTCTTC,CASSYSGERFPNEQFF
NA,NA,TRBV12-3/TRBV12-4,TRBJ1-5,TGTGCCAGCAGTTTCCTTCTCGGGCAGCCCCAGCATTTT,CASSFLLGQPQHF
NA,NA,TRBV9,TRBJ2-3,TGTGCCAGCAGCGTAGGGACAGGCACAGATACGCAGTATTTT,CASSVGTGTDTQYF
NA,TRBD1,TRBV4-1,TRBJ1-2,TGCGCCAGCAGCGGGGGAGGCAGGGGGCGCGATGGCTACACCTTC,CASSGGGRGRDGYTF
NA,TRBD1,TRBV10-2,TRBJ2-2,TGCGCCAGCCTCAGCAGGGGGTCGACCGGGGAGCTGTTTTTT,CASLSRGSTGELFF
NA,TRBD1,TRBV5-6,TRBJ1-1,TGTGCCAGCAGCTTACAGGGGGTATCAGGGGCTTTCTTT,CASSLQGVSGAFF
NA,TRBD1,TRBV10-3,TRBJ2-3,TGTGCCATCAGTGAGTCGGCAGGGGGCCCGACAGATACGCAGTATTTT,CAISESAGGPTDTQYF
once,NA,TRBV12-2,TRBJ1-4,TGTGCAAGTCCAAGCGAGTGGCCTCGGGAAAAACTGTTTTTT,CASPSEWPREKLFF
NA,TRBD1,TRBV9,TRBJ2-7,TGTGCCAGCAGCGTAGGTCCGGACAGGGACTACGAGCAGTACTTC,CASSVGPDRDYEQYF